This record looks at one T cell receptor (beta chain) sequence and its context. Its antigen is still unknown. CDR1 is SGHAT and CDR2 is FQNNGV in the germline V gene. J gave up 7 bases and V 1 base, and 9 bases lay outside the gene matches. There are 18 residues in the CDR3. Assay used: immunoSEQ multiplex PCR; TCRdb lists only in-frame clones, some missing. The sample holds tens of thousands of clones, roughly two thirds seen once. This specimen comes from a study of STAT5B mutations in CD4+ large granular lymphocyte leukemia. On the study more broadly: The CDR3 'QG' motif was associated with a particular HLA allele among healthy donors.

Study results and caveats: No patients shared main leukemic clonotypes, though roughly 27% appeared at low frequency elsewhere. TRBV06-family usage was enriched in top patient clones (8/27) versus controls (2/35). The CD4+ versus CD8+ T-LGLL clonality difference may reflect limited sample size.

The sample was CD4+ T cells from blood buffy coats. This TCR derives from a human donor in good health. The rearrangement uses TRBV11-2 and TRBJ2-3; TRBD2 matches at 15 bases. CDR3 sequence: CASSLGTSGGAFSNTQYF. In DNA, the CDR3 is TGTGCCAGCAGCTTAGGGACTAGCGGGGGGGCTTTCTCAAATACGCAGTATTTT.